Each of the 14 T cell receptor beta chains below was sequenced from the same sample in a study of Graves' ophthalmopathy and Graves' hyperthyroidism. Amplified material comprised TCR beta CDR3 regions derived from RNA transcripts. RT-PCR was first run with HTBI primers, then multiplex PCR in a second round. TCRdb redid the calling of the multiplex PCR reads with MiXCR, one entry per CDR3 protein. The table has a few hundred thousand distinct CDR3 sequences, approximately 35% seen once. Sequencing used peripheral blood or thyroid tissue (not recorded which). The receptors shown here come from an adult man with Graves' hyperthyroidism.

CDR3: CAISDGDGVGYEQYF. The CDR3 DNA reads as TGTGCCATCAGTGACGGGGACGGAGTGGGGTACGAGCAGTACTTC. The V and J genes are TRBV10-3 and TRBJ2-7; D tentatively fits TRBD1 or TRBD2 (5 bases each). From germline, CDR1 is ENHRY and CDR2 SYGVKD. With 3 bases removed from V and 4 bases from J, the gap between germline ends came to 16 bases. CDR3 size: 15 residues.

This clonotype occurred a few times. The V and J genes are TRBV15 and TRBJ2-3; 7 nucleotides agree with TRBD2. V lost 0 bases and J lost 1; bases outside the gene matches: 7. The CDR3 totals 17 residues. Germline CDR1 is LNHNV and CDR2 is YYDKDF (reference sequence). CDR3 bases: TGTGCCACCAGCAGAGATCGGTTGCTAGCGGGCACAGATACGCAGTATTTT. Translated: CATSRDRLLAGTDTQYF.

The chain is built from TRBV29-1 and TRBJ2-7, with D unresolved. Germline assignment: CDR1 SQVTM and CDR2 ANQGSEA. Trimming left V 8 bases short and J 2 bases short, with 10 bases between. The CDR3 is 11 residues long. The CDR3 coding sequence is TGCAGCCTCGCACGAACCTACGAGCAGTACTTC. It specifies CSLARTYEQYF.

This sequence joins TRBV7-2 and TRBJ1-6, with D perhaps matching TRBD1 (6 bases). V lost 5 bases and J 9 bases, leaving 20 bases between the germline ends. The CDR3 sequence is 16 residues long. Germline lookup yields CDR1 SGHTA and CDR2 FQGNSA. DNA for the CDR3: TGTGCCAGCAGCCTAGGACAGTCCCTTCTGATTTCACCCCTCCACTTT. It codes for CASSLGQSLLISPLHF.

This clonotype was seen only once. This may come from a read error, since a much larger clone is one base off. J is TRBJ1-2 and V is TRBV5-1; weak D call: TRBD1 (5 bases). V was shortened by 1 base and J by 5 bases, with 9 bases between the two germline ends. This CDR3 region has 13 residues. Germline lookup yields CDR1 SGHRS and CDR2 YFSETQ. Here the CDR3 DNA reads TGCGCCAGCAGCTTGTGCGGGACTTATGGCTACACCTTC. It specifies CASSLCGTYGYTF.

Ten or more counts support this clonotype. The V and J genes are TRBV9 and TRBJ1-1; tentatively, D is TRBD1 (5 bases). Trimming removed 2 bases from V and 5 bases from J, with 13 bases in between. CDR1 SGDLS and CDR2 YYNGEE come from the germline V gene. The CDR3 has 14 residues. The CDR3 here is CASSVGTVRTEAFF. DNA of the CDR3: TGTGCCAGCAGCGTGGGGACCGTAAGGACTGAAGCTTTCTTT.

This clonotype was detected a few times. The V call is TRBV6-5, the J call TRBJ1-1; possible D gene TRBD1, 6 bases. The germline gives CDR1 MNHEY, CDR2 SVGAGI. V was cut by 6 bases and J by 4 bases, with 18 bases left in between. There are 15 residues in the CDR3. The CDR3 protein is CASSPGRGVSTEAFF. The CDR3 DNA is TGTGCCAGCAGCCCCGGGAGGGGGGTGAGCACTGAAGCTTTCTTT.

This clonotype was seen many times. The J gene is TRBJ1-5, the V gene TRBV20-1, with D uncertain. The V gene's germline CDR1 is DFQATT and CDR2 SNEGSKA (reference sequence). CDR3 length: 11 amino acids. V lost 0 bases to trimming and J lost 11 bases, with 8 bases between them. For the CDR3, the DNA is TGCAGTGCTAGAGACGAGGGAGCCCAGCATTTT. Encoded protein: CSARDEGAQHF.

The CDR3 DNA reads as TGTGCCAGCAGTGAATGGGGACTAGCGGTAAATACGCAGTATTTT. Amino acid sequence: CASSEWGLAVNTQYF. The chain employs TRBV6-1 and TRBJ2-3; TRBD2 matches at 11 bases. The junction had 5 bases not matched to a gene; V was cut back by 2 bases and J by 7 bases. The CDR3 has 15 amino acids. The V gene's germline CDR1 is MNHNS and CDR2 SASEGT.

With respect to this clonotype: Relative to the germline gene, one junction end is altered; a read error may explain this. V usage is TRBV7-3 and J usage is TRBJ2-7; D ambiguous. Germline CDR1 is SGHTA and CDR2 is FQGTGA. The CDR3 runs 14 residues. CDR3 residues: CASSSQRPRPGQYF. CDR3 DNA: TGCGCCAGCAGCTCCCAACGACCGAGACCAGGGCAGTACTTC.

The CDR3, as DNA: TGCGCCAGCAGCCAGGGGACAGCCAGCGGTCAGCCCCAGCATTTT. Translation: CASSQGTASGQPQHF. This chain links TRBV4-1 with TRBJ1-5; TRBD1 aligns across 7 bases. The CDR3 totals 15 residues. The V gene end was trimmed by 3 bases and the J gene end by 6 bases; junction bases not matched to a gene: 8. Germline loops: CDR1 MGHRA, CDR2 YSYEKL.

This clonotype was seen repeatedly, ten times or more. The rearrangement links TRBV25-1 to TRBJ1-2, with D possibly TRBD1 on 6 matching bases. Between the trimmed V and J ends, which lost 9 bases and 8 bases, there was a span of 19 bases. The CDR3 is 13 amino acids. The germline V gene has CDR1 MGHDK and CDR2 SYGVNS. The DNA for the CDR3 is TGTGCCAGTCAACAGGGCTCCGTGAGCGGCTACACCTTC. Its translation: CASQQGSVSGYTF.

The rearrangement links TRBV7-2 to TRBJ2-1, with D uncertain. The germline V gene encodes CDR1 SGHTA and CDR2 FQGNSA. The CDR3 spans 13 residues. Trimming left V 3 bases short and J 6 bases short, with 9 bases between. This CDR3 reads CASSFRRGNEQFF. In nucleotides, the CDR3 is TGTGCCAGCAGCTTCCGGCGCGGCAATGAGCAGTTCTTC.

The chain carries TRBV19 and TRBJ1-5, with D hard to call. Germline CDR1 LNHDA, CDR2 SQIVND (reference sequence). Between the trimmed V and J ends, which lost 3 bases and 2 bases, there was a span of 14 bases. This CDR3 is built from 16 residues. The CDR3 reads CASSMGEGRGNQPQHF. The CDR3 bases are TGTGCCAGTAGTATGGGAGAAGGACGGGGCAATCAGCCCCAGCATTTT.